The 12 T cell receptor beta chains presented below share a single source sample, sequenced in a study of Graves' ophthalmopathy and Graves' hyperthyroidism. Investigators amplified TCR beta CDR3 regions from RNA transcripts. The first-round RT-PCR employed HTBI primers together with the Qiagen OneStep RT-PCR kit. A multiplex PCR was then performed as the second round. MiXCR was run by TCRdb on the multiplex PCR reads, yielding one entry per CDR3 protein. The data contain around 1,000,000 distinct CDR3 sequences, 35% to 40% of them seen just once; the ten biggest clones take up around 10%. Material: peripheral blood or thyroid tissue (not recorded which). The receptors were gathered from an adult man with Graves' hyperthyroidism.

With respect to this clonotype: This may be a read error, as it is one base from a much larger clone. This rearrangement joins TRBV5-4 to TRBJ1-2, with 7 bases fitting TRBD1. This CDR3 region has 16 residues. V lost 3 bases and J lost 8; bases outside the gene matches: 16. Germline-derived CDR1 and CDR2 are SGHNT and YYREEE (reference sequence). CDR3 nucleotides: TGTGCCAGCAGCTCCGACACAGGGGTTTCACAAAGGGGCTACACCTTC. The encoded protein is CASSSDTGVSQRGYTF.

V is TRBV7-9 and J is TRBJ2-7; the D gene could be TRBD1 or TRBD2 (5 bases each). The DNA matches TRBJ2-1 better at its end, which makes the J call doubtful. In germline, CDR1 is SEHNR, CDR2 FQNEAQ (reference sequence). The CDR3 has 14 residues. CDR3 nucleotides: TGTGCCAGCAGCTTAGGTGGGACGGTCAATGAGCAGTTCTTC. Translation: CASSLGGTVNEQFF.

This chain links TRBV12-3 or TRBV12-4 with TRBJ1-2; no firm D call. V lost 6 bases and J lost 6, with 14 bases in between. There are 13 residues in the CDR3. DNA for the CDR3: TGTGCCAGCAGCCCAGCCTTCTTCGATGGCTACACCTTC. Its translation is CASSPAFFDGYTF.

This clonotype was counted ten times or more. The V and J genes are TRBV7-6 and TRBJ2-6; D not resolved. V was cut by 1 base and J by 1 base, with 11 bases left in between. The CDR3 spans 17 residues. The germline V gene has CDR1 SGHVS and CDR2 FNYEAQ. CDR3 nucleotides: TGTGCCAGCAGCTTAGAATCCTCCGGGTCTGGGGCCAACGTCCTGACTTTC. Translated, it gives CASSLESSGSGANVLTF.

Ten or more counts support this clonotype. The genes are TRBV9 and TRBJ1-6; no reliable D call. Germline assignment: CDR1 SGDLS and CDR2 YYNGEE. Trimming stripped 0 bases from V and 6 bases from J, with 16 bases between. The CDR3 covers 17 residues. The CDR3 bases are TGTGCCAGCAGCGTAGGCCCATCGGGGTCAGGTAATTCACCCCTCCACTTT. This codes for CASSVGPSGSGNSPLHF.

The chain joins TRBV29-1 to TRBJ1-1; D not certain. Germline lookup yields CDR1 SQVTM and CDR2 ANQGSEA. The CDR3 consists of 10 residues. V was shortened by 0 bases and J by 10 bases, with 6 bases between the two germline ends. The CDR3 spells CSVEESGAFF. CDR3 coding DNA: TGCAGCGTTGAAGAGTCAGGAGCTTTCTTT.

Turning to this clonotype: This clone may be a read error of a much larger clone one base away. This CDR3 is CASSSQSHEQYF. The CDR3 DNA follows: TGTGCCAGCAGTTCTCAGAGCCACGAGCAGTACTTC. The chain recombines TRBV25-1 with TRBJ2-7; D is undetermined. The V and J ends lost 5 bases and 5 bases respectively, with 10 bases between them. The germline V gene has CDR1 MGHDK and CDR2 SYGVNS. The CDR3 is 12 amino acids.

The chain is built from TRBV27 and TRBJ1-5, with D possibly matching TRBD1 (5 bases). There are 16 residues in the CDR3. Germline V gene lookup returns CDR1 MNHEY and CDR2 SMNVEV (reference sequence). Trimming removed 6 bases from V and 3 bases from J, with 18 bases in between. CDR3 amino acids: CASSRREGLYNQPQHF. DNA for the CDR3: TGTGCCAGCAGCCGTCGGGAGGGGCTTTACAATCAGCCCCAGCATTTT.

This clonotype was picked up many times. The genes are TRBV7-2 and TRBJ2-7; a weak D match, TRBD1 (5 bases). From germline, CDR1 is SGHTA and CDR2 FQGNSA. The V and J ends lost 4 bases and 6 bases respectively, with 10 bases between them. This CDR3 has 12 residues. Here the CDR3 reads CASSSYRSEQYF. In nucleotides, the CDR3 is TGTGCCAGCAGCTCCTACAGGAGCGAGCAGTACTTC.

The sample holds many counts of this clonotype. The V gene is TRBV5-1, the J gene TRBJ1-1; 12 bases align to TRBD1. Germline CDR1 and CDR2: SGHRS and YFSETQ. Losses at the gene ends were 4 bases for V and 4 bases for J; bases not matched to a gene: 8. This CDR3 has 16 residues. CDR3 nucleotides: TGCGCCAGCAGCCTGGGACAGGGGGCGACGGGCACTGAAGCTTTCTTT. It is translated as CASSLGQGATGTEAFF.

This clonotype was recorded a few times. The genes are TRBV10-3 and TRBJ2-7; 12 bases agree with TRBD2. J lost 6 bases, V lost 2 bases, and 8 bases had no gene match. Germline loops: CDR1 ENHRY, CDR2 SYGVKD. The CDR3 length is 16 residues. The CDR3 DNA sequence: TGTGCCATCAGTGAGACTGTAGGACTAGCGGGACGCGAGCAGTACTTC. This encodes CAISETVGLAGREQYF.

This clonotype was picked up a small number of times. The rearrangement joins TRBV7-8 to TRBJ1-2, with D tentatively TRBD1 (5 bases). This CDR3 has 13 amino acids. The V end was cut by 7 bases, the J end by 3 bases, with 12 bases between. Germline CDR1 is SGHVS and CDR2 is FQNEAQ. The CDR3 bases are TGTGCCAGCAACGACAGAGCGGACTATGGCTACACCTTC. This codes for CASNDRADYGYTF.